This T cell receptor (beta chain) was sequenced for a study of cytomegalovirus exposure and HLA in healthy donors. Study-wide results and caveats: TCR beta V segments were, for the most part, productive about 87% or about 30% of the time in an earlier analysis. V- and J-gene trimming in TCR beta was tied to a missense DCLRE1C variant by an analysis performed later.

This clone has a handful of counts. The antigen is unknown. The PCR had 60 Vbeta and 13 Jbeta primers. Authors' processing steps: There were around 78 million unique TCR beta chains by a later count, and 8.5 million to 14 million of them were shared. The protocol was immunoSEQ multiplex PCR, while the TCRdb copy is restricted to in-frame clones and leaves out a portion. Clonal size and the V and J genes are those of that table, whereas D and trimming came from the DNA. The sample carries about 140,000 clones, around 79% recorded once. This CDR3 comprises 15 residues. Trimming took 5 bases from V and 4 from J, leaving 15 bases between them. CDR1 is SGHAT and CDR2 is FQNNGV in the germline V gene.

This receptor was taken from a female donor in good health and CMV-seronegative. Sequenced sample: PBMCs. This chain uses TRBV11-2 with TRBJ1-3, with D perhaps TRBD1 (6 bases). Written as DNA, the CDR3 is TGTGCCAGCAGCGCGACCGGGACAAGAGGAAACACCATATATTTT. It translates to CASSATGTRGNTIYF.